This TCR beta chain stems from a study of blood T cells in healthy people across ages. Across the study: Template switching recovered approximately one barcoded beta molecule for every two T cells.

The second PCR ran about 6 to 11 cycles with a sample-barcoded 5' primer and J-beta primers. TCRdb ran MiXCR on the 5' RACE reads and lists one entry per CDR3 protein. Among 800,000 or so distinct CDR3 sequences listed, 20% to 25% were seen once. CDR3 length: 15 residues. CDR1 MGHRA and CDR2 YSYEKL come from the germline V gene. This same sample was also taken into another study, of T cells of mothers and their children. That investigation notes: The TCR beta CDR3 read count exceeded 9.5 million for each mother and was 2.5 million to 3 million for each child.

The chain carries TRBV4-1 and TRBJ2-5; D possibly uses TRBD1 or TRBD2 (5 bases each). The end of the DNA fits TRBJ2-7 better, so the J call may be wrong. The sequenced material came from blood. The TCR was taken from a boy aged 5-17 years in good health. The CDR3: CASSQDGTDAYEQYF. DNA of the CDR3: TGCGCCAGCAGCCAGGACGGGACCGACGCCTACGAGCAGTACTTC.